Listed below are T cell receptor beta chains from one sample, sequenced in a study of post-analysis software for immune sequencing data. TCRdb itself ran the PCR reads through MiXCR, one entry per CDR3 protein. The table shows hundreds of thousands of distinct CDR3 sequences, with around a third occurring only once. Sequencing used blood. Receptors were obtained from a girl aged 10 to 17 with multiple sclerosis. Both conserved end residues are trimmed from each CDR3.

TRBJ2-1	TRBV27	ASTSGGVRNEQF
TRBJ2-1	TRBV12-5	ASAIIGDVGEQF
TRBJ2-3	TRBV7-9	ASSSGLAGGFSTDTQY
TRBJ2-3	TRBV6-5	ASSPQTSGVSDTQY
TRBJ2-3	TRBV5-4	ASSIGQGVTDTQY
TRBJ1-3	TRBV9	ASSATGIGGNTIY
TRBJ1-6	TRBV10-3	ATSGRQNSPLH
TRBJ2-5	TRBV4-2	ASSQGIRVQETQY
TRBJ2-1	TRBV25-1	ASSDLMLGGDEQF
TRBJ2-1	TRBV5-1	ASSGRGEDISYNEQF
TRBJ2-1	TRBV12-3/TRBV12-4	ASSSTRKF
TRBJ1-2	TRBV7-9	ATDPGAGYGYT
TRBJ1-1	TRBV29-1	SVRQGADTEAF
TRBJ2-7	TRBV7-2	ASSLAGDYEQY
TRBJ2-1	TRBV7-9	ASSLDRAEQF
TRBJ2-7	TRBV12-5	ASGLGSTGPGEQY
TRBJ2-7	TRBV7-6	ASSLDRDRVDYEQY
TRBJ1-1	TRBV18	ASSPRTGERAEAF
TRBJ1-1	TRBV6-2/TRBV6-3	ASSFRGQMNTEAF
TRBJ2-1	TRBV6-2/TRBV6-3	ASSGSWIAGGRSEQF
TRBJ2-3	TRBV2	ASRGGLAGFTDTQY
TRBJ2-1	TRBV12-3/TRBV12-4	ASSPIAGQGREVQF
TRBJ2-7	TRBV5-5	ASSSKGQISYEQY
TRBJ2-7	TRBV5-6	ASSLRSPGEQY
TRBJ1-2	TRBV6-6	ASTGGGGGYT
TRBJ2-1	TRBV10-2	ASNFWDQEGSGEQF